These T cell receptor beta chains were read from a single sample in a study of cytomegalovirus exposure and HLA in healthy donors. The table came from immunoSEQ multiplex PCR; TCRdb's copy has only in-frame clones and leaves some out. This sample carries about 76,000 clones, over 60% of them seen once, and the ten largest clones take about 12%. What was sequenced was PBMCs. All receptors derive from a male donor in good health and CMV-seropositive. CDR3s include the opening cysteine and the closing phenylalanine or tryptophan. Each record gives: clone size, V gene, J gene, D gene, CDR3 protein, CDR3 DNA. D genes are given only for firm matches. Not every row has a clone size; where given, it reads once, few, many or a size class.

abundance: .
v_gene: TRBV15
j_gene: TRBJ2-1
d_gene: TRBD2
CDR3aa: CATRTSGSPNEQFF
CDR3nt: TGTGCCACCAGGACTAGCGGGAGCCCCAATGAGCAGTTCTTC

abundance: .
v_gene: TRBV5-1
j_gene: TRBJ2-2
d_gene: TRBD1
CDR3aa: CASRSLQGAGELFF
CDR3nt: TGCGCCAGCAGGTCTTTACAGGGGGCCGGGGAGCTGTTTTTT

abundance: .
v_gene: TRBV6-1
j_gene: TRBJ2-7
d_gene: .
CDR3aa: CASRTDEQPYEQYF
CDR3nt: TGTGCCAGCAGGACCGATGAACAGCCCTACGAGCAGTACTTC

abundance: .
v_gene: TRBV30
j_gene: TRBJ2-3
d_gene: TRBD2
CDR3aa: CAWRRTSGTDTQYF
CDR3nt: TGTGCCTGGAGGCGGACTAGCGGCACAGATACGCAGTATTTT

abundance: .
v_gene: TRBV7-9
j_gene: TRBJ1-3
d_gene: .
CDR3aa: CSSSLDETVVSRNTIYF
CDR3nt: TGTTCCAGCAGCTTAGACGAGACAGTGGTATCCAGAAACACCATATATTTT

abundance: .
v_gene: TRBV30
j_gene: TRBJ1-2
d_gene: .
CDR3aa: CAWTAPSGANYGYTF
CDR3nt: TGTGCCTGGACCGCCCCCTCCGGGGCTAACTATGGCTACACCTTC

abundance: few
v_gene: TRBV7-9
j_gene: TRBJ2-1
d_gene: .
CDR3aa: CASSLAGNNEQFF
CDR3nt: TGTGCCAGCAGCTTAGCCGGGAACAATGAGCAGTTCTTC

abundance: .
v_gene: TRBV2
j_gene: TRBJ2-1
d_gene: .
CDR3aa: CASSLMRGQREQFF
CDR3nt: TGTGCCAGCAGCCTCATGCGAGGTCAGCGGGAGCAGTTCTTC

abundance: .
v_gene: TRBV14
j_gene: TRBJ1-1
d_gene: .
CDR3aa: CASSRLGPWNTEAFF
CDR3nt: TGTGCCAGCAGTCGCTTGGGCCCCTGGAACACTGAAGCTTTCTTT

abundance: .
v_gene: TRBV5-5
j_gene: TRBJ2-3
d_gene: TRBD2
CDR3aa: CASSLNGLAGNTDTQYF
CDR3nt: TGTGCCAGCAGCCTCAACGGACTAGCGGGGAACACAGATACGCAGTATTTT

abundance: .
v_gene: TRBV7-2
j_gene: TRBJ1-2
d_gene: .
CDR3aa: CASSLAFRGQGYGYTF
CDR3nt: TGTGCCAGCAGCTTAGCGTTCAGGGGCCAGGGGTATGGCTACACCTTC

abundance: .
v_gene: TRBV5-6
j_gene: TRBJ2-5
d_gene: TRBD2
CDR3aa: CASSMAGTRNRQTQYF
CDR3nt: TGTGCCAGCAGCATGGCCGGGACTAGAAATCGGCAGACCCAGTACTTC

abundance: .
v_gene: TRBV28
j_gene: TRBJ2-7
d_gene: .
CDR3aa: CASSASTYEQYF
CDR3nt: TGTGCCAGCAGCGCGTCAACCTACGAGCAGTACTTC

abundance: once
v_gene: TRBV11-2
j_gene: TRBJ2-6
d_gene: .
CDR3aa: CASSLDSPGEQGGANVLTF
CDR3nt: TGTGCCAGCAGCTTAGATTCTCCAGGGGAACAAGGTGGGGCCAACGTCCTGACTTTC

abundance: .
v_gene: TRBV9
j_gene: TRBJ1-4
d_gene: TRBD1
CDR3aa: CASSVSGGVGEKLFF
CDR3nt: TGTGCCAGCAGCGTATCAGGGGGCGTGGGTGAAAAACTGTTTTTT

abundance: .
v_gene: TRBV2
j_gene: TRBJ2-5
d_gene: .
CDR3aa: CASSPIEETQYF
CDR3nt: TGTGCCAGCAGTCCAATAGAGGAGACCCAGTACTTC

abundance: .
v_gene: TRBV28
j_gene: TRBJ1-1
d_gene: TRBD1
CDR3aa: CASRSGGSGTEAFF
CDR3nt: TGTGCCAGCAGATCAGGGGGATCAGGCACTGAAGCTTTCTTT

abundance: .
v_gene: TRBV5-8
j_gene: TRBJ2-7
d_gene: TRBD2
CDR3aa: CASSSTLAGEKGEQYF
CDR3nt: TGTGCCAGCAGCTCTACGCTAGCGGGAGAAAAGGGCGAGCAGTACTTC

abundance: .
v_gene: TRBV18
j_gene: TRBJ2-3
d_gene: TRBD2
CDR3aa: CASSPLYSGSYTDTQYF
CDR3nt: TGTGCCAGCTCACCCCTCTATAGCGGGAGCTACACAGATACGCAGTATTTT

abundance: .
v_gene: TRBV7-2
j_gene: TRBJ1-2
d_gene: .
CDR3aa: CASSLEAYGYTF
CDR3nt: TGTGCCAGCAGCTTAGAAGCGTATGGCTACACCTTC

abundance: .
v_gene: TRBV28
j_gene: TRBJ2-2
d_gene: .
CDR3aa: CASSFRQFTGELFF
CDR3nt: TGTGCCAGCAGTTTTCGACAGTTTACCGGGGAGCTGTTTTTT

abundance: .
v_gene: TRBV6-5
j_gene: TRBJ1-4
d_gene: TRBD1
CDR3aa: CASSYGDRGRKLFF
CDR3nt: TGTGCCAGCAGTTACGGGGACAGGGGGCGAAAACTGTTTTTT

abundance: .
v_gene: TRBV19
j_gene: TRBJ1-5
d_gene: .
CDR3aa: CASSIEVLQGGQPQHF
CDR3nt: TGTGCCAGTAGTATAGAGGTGTTACAGGGTGGTCAGCCCCAGCATTTT

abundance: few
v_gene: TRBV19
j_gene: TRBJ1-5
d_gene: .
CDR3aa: CASSTPGFRNSNQPQHF
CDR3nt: TGTGCCAGTAGTACCCCCGGGTTTCGAAATAGCAATCAGCCCCAGCATTTT

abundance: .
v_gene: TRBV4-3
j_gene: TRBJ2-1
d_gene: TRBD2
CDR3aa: CASRGLAGGYNEQFF
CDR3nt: TGCGCCAGCAGGGGCCTAGCGGGGGGCTACAATGAGCAGTTCTTC

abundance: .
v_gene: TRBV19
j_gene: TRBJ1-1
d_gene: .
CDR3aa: CASSIRQNTEAFF
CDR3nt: TGTGCCAGTAGTATCAGGCAGAACACTGAAGCTTTCTTT

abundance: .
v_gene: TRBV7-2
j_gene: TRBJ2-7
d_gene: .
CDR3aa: CASRRVPYEQYF
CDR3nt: TGTGCCAGCCGGAGGGTGCCCTACGAGCAGTACTTC

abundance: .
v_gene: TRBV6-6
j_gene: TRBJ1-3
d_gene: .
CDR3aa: CASSHRGTGNTIYF
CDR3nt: TGTGCCAGCAGTCATCGGGGGACTGGAAACACCATATATTTT

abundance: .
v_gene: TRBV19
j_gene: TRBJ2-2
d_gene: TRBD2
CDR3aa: CASSIPSGGSDTGELFF
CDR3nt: TGTGCCAGTAGTATCCCTAGCGGGGGATCGGACACCGGGGAGCTGTTTTTT

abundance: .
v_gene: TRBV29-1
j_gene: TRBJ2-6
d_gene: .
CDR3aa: CSVEDRGGAGANVLTF
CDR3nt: TGCAGCGTTGAAGATAGGGGGGGAGCTGGGGCCAACGTCCTGACTTTC